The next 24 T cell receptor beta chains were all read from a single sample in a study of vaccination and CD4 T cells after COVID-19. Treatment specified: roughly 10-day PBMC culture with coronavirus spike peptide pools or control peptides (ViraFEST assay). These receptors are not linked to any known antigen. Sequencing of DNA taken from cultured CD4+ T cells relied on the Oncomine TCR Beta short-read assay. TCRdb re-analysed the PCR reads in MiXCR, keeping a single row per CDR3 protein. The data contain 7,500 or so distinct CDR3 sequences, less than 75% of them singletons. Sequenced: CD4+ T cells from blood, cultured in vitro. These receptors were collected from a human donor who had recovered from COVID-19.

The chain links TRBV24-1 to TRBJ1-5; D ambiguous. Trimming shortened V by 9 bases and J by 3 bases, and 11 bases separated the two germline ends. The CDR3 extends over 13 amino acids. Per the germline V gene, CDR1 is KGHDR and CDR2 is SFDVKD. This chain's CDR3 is CATGAGFNQPQHF. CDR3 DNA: TGTGCCACCGGTGCTGGGTTCAATCAGCCCCAGCATTTT.

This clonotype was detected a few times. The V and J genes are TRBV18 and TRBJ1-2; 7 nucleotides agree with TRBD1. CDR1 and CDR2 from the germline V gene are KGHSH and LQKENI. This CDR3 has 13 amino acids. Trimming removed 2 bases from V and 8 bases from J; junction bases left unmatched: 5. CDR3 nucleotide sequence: TGTGCCAGCTCACCAGGGACAGAAGGGGGCTACACCTTC. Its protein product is CASSPGTEGGYTF. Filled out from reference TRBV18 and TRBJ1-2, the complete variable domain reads NAGVMQNPRHLVRRRGQEARLRCSPMKGHSHVYWYRQLPEEGLKFMVYLQKENIIDESGMPKERFSAEFPKEGPSILRIQQVVRGDSAAYFCASSPGTEGGYTFGSGTRLTVV.

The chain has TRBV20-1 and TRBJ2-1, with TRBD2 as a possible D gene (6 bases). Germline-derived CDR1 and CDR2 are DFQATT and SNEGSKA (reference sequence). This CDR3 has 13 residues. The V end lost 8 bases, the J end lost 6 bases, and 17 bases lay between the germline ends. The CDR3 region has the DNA TGCAGTTCCGGGGGTTCCGGTAGCAATGAGCAGTTCTTC. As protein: CSSGGSGSNEQFF.

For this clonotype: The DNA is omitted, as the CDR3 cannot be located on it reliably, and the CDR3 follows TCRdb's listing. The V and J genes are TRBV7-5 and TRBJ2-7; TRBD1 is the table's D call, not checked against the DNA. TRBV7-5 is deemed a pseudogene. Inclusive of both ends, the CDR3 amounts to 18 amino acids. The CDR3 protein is CISVPEALGQGSSYEQYF.

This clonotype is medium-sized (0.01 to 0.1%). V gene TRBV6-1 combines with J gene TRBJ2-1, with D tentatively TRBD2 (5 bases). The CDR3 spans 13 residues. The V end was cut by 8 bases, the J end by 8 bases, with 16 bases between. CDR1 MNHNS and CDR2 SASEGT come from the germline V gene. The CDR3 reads CASGWGDRDEQFF. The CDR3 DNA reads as TGTGCCAGCGGGTGGGGAGATCGGGATGAGCAGTTCTTC.

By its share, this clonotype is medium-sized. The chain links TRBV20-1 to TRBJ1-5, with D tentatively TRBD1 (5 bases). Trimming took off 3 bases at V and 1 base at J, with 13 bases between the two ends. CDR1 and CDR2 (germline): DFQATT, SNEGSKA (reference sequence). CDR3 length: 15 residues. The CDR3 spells CSASRGQGSNQPQHF. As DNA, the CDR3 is TGCAGTGCTAGTCGGGGCCAAGGAAGCAATCAGCCCCAGCATTTT.

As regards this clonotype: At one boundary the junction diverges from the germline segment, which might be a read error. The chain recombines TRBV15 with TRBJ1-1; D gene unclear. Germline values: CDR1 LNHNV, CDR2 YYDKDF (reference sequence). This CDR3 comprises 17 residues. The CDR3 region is CATRRVRDWVLSGEAFF. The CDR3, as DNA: TGTGCCACCAGGAGAGTGAGAGATTGGGTTTTAAGCGGTGAAGCTTTCTTT.

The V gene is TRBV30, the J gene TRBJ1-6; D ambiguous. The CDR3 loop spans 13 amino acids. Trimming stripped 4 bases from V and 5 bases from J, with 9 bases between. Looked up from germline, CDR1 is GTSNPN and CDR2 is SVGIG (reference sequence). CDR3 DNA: TGTGCCTGGATGGGAGGAAATAATTCACCCCTCCACTTT. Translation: CAWMGGNNSPLHF.

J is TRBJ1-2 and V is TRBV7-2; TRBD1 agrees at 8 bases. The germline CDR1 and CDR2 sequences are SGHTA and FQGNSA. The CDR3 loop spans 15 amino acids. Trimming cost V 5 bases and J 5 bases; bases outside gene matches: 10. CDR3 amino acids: CASSRDKTGGYGYTF. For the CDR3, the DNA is TGTGCCAGCAGCCGAGACAAAACAGGGGGGTATGGCTACACCTTC.

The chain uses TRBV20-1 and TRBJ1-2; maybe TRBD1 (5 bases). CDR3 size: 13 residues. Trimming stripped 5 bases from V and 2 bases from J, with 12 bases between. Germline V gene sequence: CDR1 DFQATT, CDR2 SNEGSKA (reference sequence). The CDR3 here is CSASVGGNYGYTF. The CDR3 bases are TGCAGTGCTTCAGTGGGGGGAAACTATGGCTACACCTTC.

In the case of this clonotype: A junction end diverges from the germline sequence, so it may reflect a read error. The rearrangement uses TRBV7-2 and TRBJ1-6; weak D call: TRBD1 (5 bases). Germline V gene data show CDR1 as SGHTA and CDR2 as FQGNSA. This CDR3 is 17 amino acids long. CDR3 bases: TGTGCCAGCAGCCCGTACGCCCCTGCGGGGCGGGATTCACTCCTCCACTTT. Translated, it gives CASSPYAPAGRDSLLHF.

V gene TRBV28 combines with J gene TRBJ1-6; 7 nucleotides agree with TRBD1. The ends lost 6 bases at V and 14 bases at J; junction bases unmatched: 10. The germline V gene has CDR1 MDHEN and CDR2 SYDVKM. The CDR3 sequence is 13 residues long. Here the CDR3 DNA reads TGTGCCAGCAGCGCAGAGGGACAGAACGCCCTCCACTTT. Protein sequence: CASSAEGQNALHF.

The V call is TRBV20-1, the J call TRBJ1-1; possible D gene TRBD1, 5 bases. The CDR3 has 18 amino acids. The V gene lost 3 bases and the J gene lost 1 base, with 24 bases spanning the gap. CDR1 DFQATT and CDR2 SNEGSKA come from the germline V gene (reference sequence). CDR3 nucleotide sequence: TGCAGTGCTAGTTACCCCACAGGCCTTGGGCCGTCGAACACTGAAGCTTTCTTT. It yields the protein CSASYPTGLGPSNTEAFF.

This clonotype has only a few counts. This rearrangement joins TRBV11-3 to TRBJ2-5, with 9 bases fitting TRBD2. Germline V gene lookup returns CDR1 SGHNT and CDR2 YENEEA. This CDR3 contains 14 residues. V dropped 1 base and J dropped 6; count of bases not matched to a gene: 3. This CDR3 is CASSLGLAGKTQYF. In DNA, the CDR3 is TGTGCCAGCAGCTTAGGCCTAGCGGGAAAGACCCAGTACTTC.

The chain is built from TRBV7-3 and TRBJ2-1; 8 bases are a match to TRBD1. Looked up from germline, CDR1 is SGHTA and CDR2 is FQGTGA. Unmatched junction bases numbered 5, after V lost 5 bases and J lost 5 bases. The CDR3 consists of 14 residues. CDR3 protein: CASSSRTGNNEQFF. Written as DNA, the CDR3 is TGTGCCAGCAGCAGTAGGACAGGGAACAATGAGCAGTTCTTC.

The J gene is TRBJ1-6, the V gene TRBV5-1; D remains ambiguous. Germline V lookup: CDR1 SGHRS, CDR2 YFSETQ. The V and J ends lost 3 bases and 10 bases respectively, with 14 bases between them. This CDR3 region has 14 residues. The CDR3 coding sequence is TGCGCCAGCAGCTCGGGGAGCGGGATGTCACCCCTCCACTTT. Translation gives CASSSGSGMSPLHF.

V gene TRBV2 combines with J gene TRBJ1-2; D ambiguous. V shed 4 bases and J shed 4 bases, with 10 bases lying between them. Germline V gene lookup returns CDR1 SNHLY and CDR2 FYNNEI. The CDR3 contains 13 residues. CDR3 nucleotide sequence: TGTGCCAGCAGTGTCGGCCAGACCTATGGCTACACCTTC. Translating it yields CASSVGQTYGYTF.

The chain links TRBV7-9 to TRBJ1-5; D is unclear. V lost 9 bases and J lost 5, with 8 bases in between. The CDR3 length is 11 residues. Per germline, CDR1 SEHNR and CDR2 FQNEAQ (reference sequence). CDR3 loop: CARHYYQPQHF. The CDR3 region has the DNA TGTGCCAGGCATTACTATCAGCCCCAGCATTTT.

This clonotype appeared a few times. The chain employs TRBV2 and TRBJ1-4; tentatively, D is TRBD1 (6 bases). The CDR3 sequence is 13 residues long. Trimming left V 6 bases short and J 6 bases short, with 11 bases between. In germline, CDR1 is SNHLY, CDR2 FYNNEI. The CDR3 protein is CASSLNRDEKLFF. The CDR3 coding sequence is TGTGCCAGCAGCCTGAACAGGGATGAAAAACTGTTTTTT. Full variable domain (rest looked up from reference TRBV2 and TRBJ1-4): EPEVTQTPSHQVTQMGQEVILRCVPISNHLYFYWYRQILGQKVEFLVSFYNNEISEKSEIFDDQFSVERPDGSNFTLKIRSTKLEDSAMYFCASSLNRDEKLFFGSGTQLSVL.

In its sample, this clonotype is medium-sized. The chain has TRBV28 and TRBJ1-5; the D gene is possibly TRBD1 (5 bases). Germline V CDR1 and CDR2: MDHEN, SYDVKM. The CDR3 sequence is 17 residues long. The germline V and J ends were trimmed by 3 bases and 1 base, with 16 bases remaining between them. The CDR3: CASSFERAGRSNQPQHF. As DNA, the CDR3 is TGTGCCAGCAGTTTTGAGCGGGCAGGGCGGAGCAATCAGCCCCAGCATTTT.

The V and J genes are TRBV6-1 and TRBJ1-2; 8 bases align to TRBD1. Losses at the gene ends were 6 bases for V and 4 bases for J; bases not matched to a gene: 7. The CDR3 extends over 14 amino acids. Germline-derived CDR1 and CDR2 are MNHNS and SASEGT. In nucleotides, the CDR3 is TGTGCCAGCAGCCGAACAGGGGGTGCCTATGGCTACACCTTC. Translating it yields CASSRTGGAYGYTF.

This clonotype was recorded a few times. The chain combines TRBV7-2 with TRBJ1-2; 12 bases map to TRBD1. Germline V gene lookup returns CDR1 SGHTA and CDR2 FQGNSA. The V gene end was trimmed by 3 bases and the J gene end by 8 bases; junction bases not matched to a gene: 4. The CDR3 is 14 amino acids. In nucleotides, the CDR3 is TGTGCCAGCAGCTTTTGGGACAGGGGGCAAGGCTACACCTTC. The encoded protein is CASSFWDRGQGYTF.

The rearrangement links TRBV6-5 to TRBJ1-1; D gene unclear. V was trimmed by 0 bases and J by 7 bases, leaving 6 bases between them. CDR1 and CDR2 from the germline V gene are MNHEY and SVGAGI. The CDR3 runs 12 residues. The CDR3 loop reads CASSYSGYEAFF. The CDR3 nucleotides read TGTGCCAGCAGTTACTCGGGGTATGAAGCTTTCTTT.

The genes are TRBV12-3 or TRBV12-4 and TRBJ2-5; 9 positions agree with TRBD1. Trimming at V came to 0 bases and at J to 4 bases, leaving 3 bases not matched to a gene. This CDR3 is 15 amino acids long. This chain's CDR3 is CASSLARQGGETQYF. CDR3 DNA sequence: TGTGCCAGCAGTTTAGCGCGACAGGGGGGAGAGACCCAGTACTTC.